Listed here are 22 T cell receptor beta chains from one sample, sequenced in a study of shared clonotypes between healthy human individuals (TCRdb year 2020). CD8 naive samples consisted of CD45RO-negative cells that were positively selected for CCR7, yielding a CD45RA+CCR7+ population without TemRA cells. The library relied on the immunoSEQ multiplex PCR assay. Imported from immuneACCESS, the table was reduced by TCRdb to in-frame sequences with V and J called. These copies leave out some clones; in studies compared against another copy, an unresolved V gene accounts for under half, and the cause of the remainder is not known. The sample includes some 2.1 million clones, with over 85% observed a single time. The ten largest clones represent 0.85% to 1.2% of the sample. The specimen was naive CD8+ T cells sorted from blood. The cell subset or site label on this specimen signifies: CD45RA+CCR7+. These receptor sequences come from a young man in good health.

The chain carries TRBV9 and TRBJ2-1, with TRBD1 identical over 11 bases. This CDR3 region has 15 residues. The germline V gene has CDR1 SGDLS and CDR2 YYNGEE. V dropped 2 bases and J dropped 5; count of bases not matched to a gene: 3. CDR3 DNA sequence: TGTGCCAGCAGCGTGGGACAGGGGGTCAACAATGAGCAGTTCTTC. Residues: CASSVGQGVNNEQFF.

In nucleotides, the CDR3 is TGCGCCAGCAGCGAAAACTGGCTAGCGGGAGTCTTGGGGCAGTTCTTC. Translating gives CASSENWLAGVLGQFF. The J gene is TRBJ2-1, the V gene TRBV4-1; 10 bases map to TRBD2. The CDR3 is made up of 16 amino acids. The V segment lost 5 bases and the J segment 12 bases; nucleotides outside the gene matches: 16. Germline CDR1 is MGHRA and CDR2 is YSYEKL.

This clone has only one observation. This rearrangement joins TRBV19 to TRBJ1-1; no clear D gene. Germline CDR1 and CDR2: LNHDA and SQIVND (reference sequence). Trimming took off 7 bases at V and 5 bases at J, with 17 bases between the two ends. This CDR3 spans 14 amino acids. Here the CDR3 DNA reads TGTGCCAGTAAGCCCCTCGGGGTGGGGACTGAAGCTTTCTTT. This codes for CASKPLGVGTEAFF.

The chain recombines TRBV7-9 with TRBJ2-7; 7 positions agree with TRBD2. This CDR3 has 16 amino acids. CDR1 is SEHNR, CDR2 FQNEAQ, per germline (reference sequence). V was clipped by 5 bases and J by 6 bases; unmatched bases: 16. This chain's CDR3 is CASSPRYGEGLGEQYF. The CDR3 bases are TGTGCCAGCAGCCCAAGATACGGGGAGGGACTTGGCGAGCAGTACTTC.

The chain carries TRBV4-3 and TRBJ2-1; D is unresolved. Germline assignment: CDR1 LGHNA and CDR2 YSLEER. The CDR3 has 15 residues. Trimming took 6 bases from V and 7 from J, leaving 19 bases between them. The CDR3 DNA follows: TGCGCCAGCAGTAACCTAGGCCTTGGGTGGAATGAGCAGTTCTTC. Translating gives CASSNLGLGWNEQFF.

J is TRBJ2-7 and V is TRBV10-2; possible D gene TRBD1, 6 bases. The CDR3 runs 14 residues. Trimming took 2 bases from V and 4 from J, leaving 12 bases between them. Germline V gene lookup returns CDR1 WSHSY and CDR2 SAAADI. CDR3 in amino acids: CASSETTGLYEQYF. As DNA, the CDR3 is TGCGCCAGCAGTGAGACAACAGGGTTGTACGAGCAGTACTTC.

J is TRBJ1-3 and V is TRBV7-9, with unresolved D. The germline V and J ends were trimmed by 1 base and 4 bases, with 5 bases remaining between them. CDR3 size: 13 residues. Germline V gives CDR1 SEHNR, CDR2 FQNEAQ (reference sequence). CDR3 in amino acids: CASSLGGGNTIYF. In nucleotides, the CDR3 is TGTGCCAGCAGCTTAGGCGGGGGAAACACCATATATTTT.

Here the CDR3 reads CATSCPTLNPPGETQYF. The CDR3 nucleotides read TGTGCCACCTCGTGCCCGACTTTAAACCCCCCCGGAGAGACCCAGTACTTC. The V call is TRBV5-3, the J call TRBJ2-5, with D unclear. TRBV5-3 is noted as an ORF with a role that remains uncertain. The CDR3 runs 17 residues. The ends were cut back, 9 bases at V and 4 bases at J, with 28 bases in the middle.

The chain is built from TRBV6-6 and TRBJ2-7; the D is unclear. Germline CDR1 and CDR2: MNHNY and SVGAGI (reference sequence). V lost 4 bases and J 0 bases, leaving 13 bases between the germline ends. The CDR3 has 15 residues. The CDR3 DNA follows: TGTGCCAGCAGTTCCAATAGGCAGACCTCCTACGAGCAGTACTTC. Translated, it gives CASSSNRQTSYEQYF.

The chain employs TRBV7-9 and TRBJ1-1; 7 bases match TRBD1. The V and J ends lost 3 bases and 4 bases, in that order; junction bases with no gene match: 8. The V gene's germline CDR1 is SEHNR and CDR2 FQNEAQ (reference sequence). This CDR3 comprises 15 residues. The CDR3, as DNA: TGTGCCAGCAGCTTCATGACAGGGAGGTCCACTGAAGCTTTCTTT. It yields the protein CASSFMTGRSTEAFF.

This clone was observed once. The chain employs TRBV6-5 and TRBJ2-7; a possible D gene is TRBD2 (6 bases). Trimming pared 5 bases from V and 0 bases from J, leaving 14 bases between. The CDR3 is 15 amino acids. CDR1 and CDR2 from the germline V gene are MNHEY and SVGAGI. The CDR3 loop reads CASSRRDLDSYEQYF. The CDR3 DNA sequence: TGTGCCAGCAGTCGCCGGGACTTGGACTCCTACGAGCAGTACTTC.

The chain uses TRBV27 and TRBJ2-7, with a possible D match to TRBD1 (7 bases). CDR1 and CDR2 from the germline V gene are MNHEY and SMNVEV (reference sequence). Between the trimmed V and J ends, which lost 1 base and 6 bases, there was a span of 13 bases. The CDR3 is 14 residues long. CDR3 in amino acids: CASSLWGAGGEQYF. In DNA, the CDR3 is TGTGCCAGCAGTTTATGGGGGGCAGGGGGCGAGCAGTACTTC.

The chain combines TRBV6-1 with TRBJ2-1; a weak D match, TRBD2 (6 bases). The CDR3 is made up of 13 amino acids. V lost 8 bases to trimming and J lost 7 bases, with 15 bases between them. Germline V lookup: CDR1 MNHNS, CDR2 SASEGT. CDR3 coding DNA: TGTGCCAGCGGGGACTCCCTTGGGAATGAGCAGTTCTTC. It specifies CASGDSLGNEQFF.

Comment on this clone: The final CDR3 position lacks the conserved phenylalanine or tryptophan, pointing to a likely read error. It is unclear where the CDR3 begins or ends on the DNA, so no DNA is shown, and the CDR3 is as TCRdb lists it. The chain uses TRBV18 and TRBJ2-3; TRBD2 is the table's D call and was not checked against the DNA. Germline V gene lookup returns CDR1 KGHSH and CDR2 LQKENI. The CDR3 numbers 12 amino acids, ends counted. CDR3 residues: CASSPGLAAPDL.

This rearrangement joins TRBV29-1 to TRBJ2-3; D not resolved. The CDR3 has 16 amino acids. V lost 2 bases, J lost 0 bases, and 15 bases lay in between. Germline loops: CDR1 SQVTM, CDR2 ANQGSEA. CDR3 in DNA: TGCAGCGTTGAAAAATTAGGCTGGTCTAGCACAGATACGCAGTATTTT. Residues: CSVEKLGWSSTDTQYF.

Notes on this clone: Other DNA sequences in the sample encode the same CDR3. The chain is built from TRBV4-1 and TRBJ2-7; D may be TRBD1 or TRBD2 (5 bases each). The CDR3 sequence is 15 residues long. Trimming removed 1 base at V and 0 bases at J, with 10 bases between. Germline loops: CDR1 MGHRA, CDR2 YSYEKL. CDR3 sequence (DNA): TGCGCCAGCAGCCAAGTTTCAGGGAGCTCCTACGAGCAGTACTTC. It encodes CASSQVSGSSYEQYF.

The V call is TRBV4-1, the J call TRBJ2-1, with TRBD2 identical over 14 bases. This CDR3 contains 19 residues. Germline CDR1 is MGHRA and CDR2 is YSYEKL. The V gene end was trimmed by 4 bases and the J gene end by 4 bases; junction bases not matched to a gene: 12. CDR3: CASSPSGLAGERGYNEQFF. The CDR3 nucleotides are TGCGCCAGCAGCCCCTCGGGACTAGCGGGAGAAAGGGGGTACAATGAGCAGTTCTTC.

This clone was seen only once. The CDR3 nucleotides are TGTGCCAGCAGCCTCCGTGGGGGTCCAGCATCCTACAATGAGCAGTTCTTC. It specifies CASSLRGGPASYNEQFF. The rearrangement uses TRBV27 and TRBJ2-1; tentatively, D is TRBD1 or TRBD2 (5 bases each). V was trimmed by 6 bases and J by 1 base, leaving 19 bases between them. CDR3 length: 17 amino acids. Per germline, CDR1 MNHEY and CDR2 SMNVEV (reference sequence).

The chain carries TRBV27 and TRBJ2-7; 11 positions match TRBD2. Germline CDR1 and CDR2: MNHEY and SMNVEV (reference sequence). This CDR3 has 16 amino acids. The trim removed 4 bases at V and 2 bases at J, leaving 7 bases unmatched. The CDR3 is CASSSRASGRPYEQYF. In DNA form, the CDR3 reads TGTGCCAGCAGTTCCAGGGCTAGCGGGAGGCCCTACGAGCAGTACTTC.

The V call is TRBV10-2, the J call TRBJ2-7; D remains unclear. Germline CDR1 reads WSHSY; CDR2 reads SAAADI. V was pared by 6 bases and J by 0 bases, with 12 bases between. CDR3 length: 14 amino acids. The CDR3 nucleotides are TGCGCCAGCAGCTCAGGATCGACCTCCTACGAGCAGTACTTC. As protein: CASSSGSTSYEQYF.

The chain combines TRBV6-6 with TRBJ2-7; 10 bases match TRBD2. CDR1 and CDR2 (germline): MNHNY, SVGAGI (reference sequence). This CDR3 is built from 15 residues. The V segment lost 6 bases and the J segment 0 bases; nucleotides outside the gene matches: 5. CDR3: CASSLASGSSYEQYF. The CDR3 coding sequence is TGTGCCAGCAGCCTGGCTAGCGGGAGCTCCTACGAGCAGTACTTC.

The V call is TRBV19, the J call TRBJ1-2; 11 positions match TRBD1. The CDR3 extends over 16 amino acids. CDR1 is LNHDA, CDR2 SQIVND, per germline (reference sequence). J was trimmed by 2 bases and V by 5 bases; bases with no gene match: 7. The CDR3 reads CASSPRTGGANYGYTF. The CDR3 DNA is TGTGCCAGTAGTCCCCGGACAGGGGGCGCGAACTATGGCTACACCTTC.